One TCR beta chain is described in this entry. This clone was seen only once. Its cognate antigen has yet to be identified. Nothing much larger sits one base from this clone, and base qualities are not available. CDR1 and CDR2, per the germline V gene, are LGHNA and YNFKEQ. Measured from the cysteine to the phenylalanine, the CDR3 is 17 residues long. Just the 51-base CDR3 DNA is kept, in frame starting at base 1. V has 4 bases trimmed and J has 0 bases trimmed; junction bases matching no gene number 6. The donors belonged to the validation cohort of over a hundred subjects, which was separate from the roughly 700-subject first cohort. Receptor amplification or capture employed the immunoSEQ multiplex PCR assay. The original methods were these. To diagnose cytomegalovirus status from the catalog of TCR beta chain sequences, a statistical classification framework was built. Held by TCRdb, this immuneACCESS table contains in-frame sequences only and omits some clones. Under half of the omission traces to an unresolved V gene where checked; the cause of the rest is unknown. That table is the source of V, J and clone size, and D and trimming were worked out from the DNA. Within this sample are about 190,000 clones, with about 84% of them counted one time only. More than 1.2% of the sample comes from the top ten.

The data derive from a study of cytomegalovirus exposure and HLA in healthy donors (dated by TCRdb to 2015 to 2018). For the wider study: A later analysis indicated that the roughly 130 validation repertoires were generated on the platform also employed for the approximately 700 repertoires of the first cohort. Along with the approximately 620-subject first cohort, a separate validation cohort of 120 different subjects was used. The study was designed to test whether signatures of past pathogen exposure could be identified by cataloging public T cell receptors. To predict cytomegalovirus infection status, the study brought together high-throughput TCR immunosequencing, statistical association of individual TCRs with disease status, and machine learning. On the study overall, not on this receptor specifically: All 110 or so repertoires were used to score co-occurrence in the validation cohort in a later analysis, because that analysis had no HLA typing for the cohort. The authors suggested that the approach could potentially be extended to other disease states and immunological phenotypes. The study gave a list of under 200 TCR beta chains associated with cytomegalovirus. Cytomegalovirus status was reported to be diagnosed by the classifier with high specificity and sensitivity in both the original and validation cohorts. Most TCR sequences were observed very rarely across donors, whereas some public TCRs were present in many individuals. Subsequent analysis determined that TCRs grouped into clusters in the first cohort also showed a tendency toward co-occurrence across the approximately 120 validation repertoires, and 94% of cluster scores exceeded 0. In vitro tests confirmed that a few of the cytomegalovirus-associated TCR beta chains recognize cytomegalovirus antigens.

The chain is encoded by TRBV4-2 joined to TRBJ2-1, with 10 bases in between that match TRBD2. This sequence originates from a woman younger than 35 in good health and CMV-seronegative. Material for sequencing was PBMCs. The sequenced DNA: TGTGCCAGCAGCCCCGGACTAGCGGCCAGCTCCTACAATGAGCAGTTCTTC. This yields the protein CASSPGLAASSYNEQFF.